This record covers a single TCR beta chain. As yet, its antigen is unknown. The data were obtained in a study of T cell responses to AZD1222 COVID-19 vaccine. Study details: Pooled in the analysis were second doses at about 4 or about 12 weeks.

Using immunoSEQ multiplex PCR, the repertoire was profiled, and TCRdb retains in-frame clones only, with some absent. The table records roughly 160,000 clones, less than 95% of them present only once. Findings and caveats of the study: AZD1222 recipients seropositive at baseline numbered only five to seven. The breadth and depth of Spike-specific TCRs increased once two AZD1222 doses had been given.

Germline loops: CDR1 SGHRS, CDR2 YFSETQ. V gave up 0 bases and J gave up 9 bases, with 13 bases separating them. The CDR3 covers 15 residues. The sample in question was peripheral blood, obtained on day 0 of AZD1222 vaccination. The receptor was derived from an adult in good health. The rearrangement joins TRBV5-1 to TRBJ1-6; D is unclear. Here the CDR3 DNA reads TGCGCCAGCAGCTTGGAAGGCAGAGGCGCTTCACCCCTCCACTTT. Its translation: CASSLEGRGASPLHF.